This entry describes one TCR beta chain. The source of the sample is a study of blood T cell repertoires in COVID-19. Study information: The United States, Italy and Spain supplied acute and convalescent COVID-19 samples.

The CDR3 spans 15 residues. Germline CDR1 reads LGHDT; CDR2 reads YNNKEL (reference sequence). Trimming pared 1 base from V and 6 bases from J, leaving 12 bases between. In the source study's methods: How many nucleated cells were present was estimated from reference gene primer amplification. Profiling relied on immunoSEQ multiplex PCR, and the TCRdb table lists in-frame clones only, not all of them. V, J and clone size were drawn from that table, and D and trimming were deduced from the DNA. The sample carries 95,000 to 150,000 clones, under 90% recorded once. This chain joins TRBV3-1 (or the pseudogene TRBV3-2) and TRBJ1-4, with a tentative D call TRBD1 (6 bases). The specimen was peripheral blood. The receptor comes from a woman in her 70s with acute or convalescent COVID-19. Here the CDR3 DNA reads TGTGCCAGCAGCCAAGCCCTGGGACAAGATGAAAAACTGTTTTTT. It translates to CASSQALGQDEKLFF.